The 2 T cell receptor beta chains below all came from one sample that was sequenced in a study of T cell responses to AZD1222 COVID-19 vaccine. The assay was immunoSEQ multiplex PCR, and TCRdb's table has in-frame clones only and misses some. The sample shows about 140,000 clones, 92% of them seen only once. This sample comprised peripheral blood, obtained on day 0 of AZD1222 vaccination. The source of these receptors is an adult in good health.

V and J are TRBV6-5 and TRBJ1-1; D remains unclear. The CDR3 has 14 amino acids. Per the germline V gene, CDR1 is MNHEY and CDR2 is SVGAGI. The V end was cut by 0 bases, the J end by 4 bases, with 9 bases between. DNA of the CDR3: TGTGCCAGCAGTTACTCGAGGGCACTCACTGAAGCTTTCTTT. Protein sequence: CASSYSRALTEAFF.

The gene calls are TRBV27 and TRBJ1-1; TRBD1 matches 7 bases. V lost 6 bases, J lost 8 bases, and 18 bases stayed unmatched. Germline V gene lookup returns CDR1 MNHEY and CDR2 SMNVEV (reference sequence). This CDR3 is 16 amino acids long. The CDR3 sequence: CASSTPGQWGGDEAFF. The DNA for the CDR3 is TGTGCCAGCAGCACTCCGGGACAGTGGGGGGGGGACGAAGCTTTCTTT.